This is a list of T cell receptor beta chains from one sample in a study of lymphopenia after photon versus proton radiotherapy. Produced via immunoSEQ multiplex PCR; TCRdb's table is partial and in-frame only. The table includes around 25,000 clones, more than 75% detected once. The sample in question was peripheral blood, obtained from a patient treated with photon-based radiotherapy. The receptors were sampled from a woman aged 45 to 65 with cholangiocarcinoma. The CDR3 runs from the conserved cysteine through the conserved F or W. The D gene is left open where the match is weak. Clone size is stated in some rows and not others, as once, few, many or a class when expanded.

CDR3nt	CDR3aa	d_gene	abundance	v_gene	j_gene
TGCGCCTGGAGTGAGGATTCACCCCTCCACTTT	CAWSEDSPLHF	NA	NA	TRBV30	TRBJ1-6
TGCGCCAGCGGTTCTGGGGCGACCTCCTCCTACAATGAGCAGTTCTTC	CASGSGATSSYNEQFF	NA	NA	TRBV10-2	TRBJ2-1
TGTGCCTGGAGTGGGTTCTGGGACAGGAGGTCAGATACGCAGTATTTT	CAWSGFWDRRSDTQYF	TRBD1	NA	TRBV30	TRBJ2-3
TGTGCCAGCACCGAGGACTACCGGGAGACCCAGTACTTC	CASTEDYRETQYF	NA	once	TRBV2	TRBJ2-5
TGCAGCGTTGAGCGGCAGGGGGGAACTGAAGCTTTCTTT	CSVERQGGTEAFF	TRBD1	NA	TRBV29-1	TRBJ1-1
TGTGCCAGCAGTCGACGGGACAGGGGACAAGAGACCCAGTACTTC	CASSRRDRGQETQYF	TRBD1	NA	TRBV6-5	TRBJ2-5
TGTGCCAGCAGCTTTGACAGAGACCTTAACTATGGCTACACCTTC	CASSFDRDLNYGYTF	NA	NA	TRBV7-9	TRBJ1-2
TGTGCCAGCAGCGTAGCTTTGGGACAGGGGTCCTACAATGAGCAGTTCTTC	CASSVALGQGSYNEQFF	TRBD1	NA	TRBV9	TRBJ2-1
TGCGCCAGCAGCCAAGAGCCGGACAGCCACCGACCTAACTATGGCTACACCTTC	CASSQEPDSHRPNYGYTF	NA	NA	TRBV4-3	TRBJ1-2
TGTGCCAGCAGTGACCACTCGGGGAACTATGGCTACACCTTC	CASSDHSGNYGYTF	NA	NA	TRBV6-1	TRBJ1-2
TGTGCCAGCATCCCCACAGGCGGGGGCTGGACTGAAGCTTTCTTT	CASIPTGGGWTEAFF	NA	NA	TRBV7-2	TRBJ1-1
TGTGCCAGCAGCTTAGAGGCAGGGGGCTCGGGAAACACCATATATTTT	CASSLEAGGSGNTIYF	TRBD1	NA	TRBV7-6	TRBJ1-3
TGTGCCAGCAGCTTCTTTACCCAATGGACAGGGATCTACGAGCAGTACTTC	CASSFFTQWTGIYEQYF	TRBD1	once	TRBV5-6	TRBJ2-7
TGTGCCAGCAGCCAAGATTCCGGGCGTTGGCAGAGTTTGTACCAAGAGACCCAGTACTTC	CASSQDSGRWQSLYQETQYF	NA	NA	TRBV14	TRBJ2-5
TGCGCCAGCAGCCTGATGCTTGCGGGGGGGGACAATGAGCAGTTCTTC	CASSLMLAGGDNEQFF	TRBD2	NA	TRBV4-3	TRBJ2-1
TGTGCCAGCAGACAGCCCCCTGGGTACTATGGCTACACCTTC	CASRQPPGYYGYTF	NA	NA	TRBV6-5	TRBJ1-2
TGCGCCAGCAGCCAAGATTTGAGCAATCAGCCCCAGCATTTT	CASSQDLSNQPQHF	NA	NA	TRBV4-3	TRBJ1-5
TGTGCCAGCAGCCACACAGATACGCAGTATTTT	CASSHTDTQYF	NA	few	TRBV11-2	TRBJ2-3
TGTGCCAGTAGTCCCTGGACAGGGGAAGATACGCAGTATTTT	CASSPWTGEDTQYF	TRBD1	NA	TRBV19	TRBJ2-3
TGTGCCAGTAGTACAGACAGGGGCAATCAGCCCCAGCATTTT	CASSTDRGNQPQHF	TRBD1	NA	TRBV19	TRBJ1-5
TGTGCCAGCAGCAAACGGACAGGACGAATATCTGGGGCCAACGTCCTGACTTTC	CASSKRTGRISGANVLTF	TRBD1	NA	TRBV7-2	TRBJ2-6
TGTGCCTGGAGTGCCTACACACGGACTAGCGCTTACGAGCAGTACTTC	CAWSAYTRTSAYEQYF	TRBD2	NA	TRBV30	TRBJ2-7
TGTGCCAGCAGTCAGTCGGGCAAGAACACTGAAGCTTTCTTT	CASSQSGKNTEAFF	NA	NA	TRBV27	TRBJ1-1
TGTGCTAGTGGTTTAAGGATCCTGGGCTCCTATAATTCACCCCTCCACTTT	CASGLRILGSYNSPLHF	NA	NA	TRBV12-5	TRBJ1-6
TGCGCCAGCAGCCTCCTGACAGGGACCGGGGAGCTGTTTTTT	CASSLLTGTGELFF	TRBD1	NA	TRBV5-1	TRBJ2-2
TGTGCCAGCAGTACACCGACAGGTCATAGCAATCAGCCCCAGCATTTT	CASSTPTGHSNQPQHF	NA	NA	TRBV28	TRBJ1-5
TGTGCCACCAGCAGAGTTCGCGGATTTAACACCGGGGAGCTGTTTTTT	CATSRVRGFNTGELFF	NA	NA	TRBV15	TRBJ2-2
TGCGCCAGCAGCCAAGATCCCCCGGGAAGCTCCTACGAGCAGTACTTC	CASSQDPPGSSYEQYF	NA	NA	TRBV4-3	TRBJ2-7
TGCGCCAGCAGCCGGACCCCGGGACAGGGGGCTGAAAAACTGTTTTTT	CASSRTPGQGAEKLFF	TRBD1	NA	TRBV4-1	TRBJ1-4
TGTGCCAGCAGCTTAGTGGGACGTACGAACACCGGGGAGCTGTTTTTT	CASSLVGRTNTGELFF	NA	once	TRBV5-6	TRBJ2-2
TGTGCCAGCAGCTTGGACGGATCTAACTATGGCTACACCTTC	CASSLDGSNYGYTF	NA	few	TRBV7-2	TRBJ1-2
TGTGCCAGCAGCGTAGGATCCCCCCCTGGGACTGTTGAGCAGTTCTTC	CASSVGSPPGTVEQFF	NA	NA	TRBV9	TRBJ2-1
TGCGCCAGCAGCCCTCAGTCAGGGCTGGAAAAACTGTTTTTT	CASSPQSGLEKLFF	NA	NA	TRBV4-1	TRBJ1-4
TGTGCCAGCACCCCTAACAGGGGCAATGAGCAGTTCTTC	CASTPNRGNEQFF	TRBD1	NA	TRBV5-4	TRBJ2-1
TGTGCCAGCAGCTTAAAAATAGGGACATATGAAGCTTTCTTT	CASSLKIGTYEAFF	NA	NA	TRBV11-2	TRBJ1-1
TGTGCCAGCAGTAACACAGGGGTCCCCGAAGCTTTCTTT	CASSNTGVPEAFF	TRBD1	NA	TRBV2	TRBJ1-1
TGTGCCTGGAGTGCCCCCGGACTGCCCTCCTACGAGCAGTACTTC	CAWSAPGLPSYEQYF	NA	NA	TRBV30	TRBJ2-7
TGCGCCAGCAGTGATTCTGCGGGGCAAGAGACCCAGTACTTC	CASSDSAGQETQYF	NA	NA	TRBV10-2	TRBJ2-5
TGTGCCAGCAGCCTGTGGGTGGGTGGCTCCTATAATTCACCCCTCCACTTT	CASSLWVGGSYNSPLHF	NA	NA	TRBV5-5	TRBJ1-6
TGTGCCAGCAGCCCTAGTGGGGGCACAGGGGAAAACACCTTC	CASSPSGGTGENTF	TRBD1	NA	TRBV7-2	TRBJ1-2
TGTGCCAGCAGCTTGTGGACAGCGAACACTGAAGCTTTCTTT	CASSLWTANTEAFF	NA	NA	TRBV5-5	TRBJ1-1
TGTGCCAGCAGCTTATTAGGGACAGCGTACACCGGGGAGCTGTTTTTT	CASSLLGTAYTGELFF	TRBD1	NA	TRBV7-8	TRBJ2-2
TGCGCCAGCAGCCTAGTGGTCCCGAAAAGCTCTGGGGCCAACGTCCTGACTTTC	CASSLVVPKSSGANVLTF	NA	once	TRBV4-1	TRBJ2-6
TGTGCCAGCAGCTTAATGCCCGAACAGGGGGGCTACACCTTC	CASSLMPEQGGYTF	TRBD1	NA	TRBV7-9	TRBJ1-2
TGCGCCAGCAGCTTGGGACTGAACACAGATACGCAGTATTTT	CASSLGLNTDTQYF	NA	once	TRBV5-1	TRBJ2-3
TGCGCCAGCAGCTTACAGGGGGAGGTCACTGAAGCTTTCTTT	CASSLQGEVTEAFF	TRBD1	NA	TRBV5-1	TRBJ1-1
TGTGCCAACCGGACTTCTGGGTCGTTTGAAGCTTTCTTT	CANRTSGSFEAFF	NA	NA	TRBV2	TRBJ1-1
TGTGCCAGCAGGCCTCAGGGGCCTCGCTATGGCTACACCTTC	CASRPQGPRYGYTF	NA	NA	TRBV27	TRBJ1-2
TGTGCCAGCAGGGGGCAGCGGGGGGGCCCCCATGAGCAGTTCTTC	CASRGQRGGPHEQFF	TRBD2	NA	TRBV2	TRBJ2-1